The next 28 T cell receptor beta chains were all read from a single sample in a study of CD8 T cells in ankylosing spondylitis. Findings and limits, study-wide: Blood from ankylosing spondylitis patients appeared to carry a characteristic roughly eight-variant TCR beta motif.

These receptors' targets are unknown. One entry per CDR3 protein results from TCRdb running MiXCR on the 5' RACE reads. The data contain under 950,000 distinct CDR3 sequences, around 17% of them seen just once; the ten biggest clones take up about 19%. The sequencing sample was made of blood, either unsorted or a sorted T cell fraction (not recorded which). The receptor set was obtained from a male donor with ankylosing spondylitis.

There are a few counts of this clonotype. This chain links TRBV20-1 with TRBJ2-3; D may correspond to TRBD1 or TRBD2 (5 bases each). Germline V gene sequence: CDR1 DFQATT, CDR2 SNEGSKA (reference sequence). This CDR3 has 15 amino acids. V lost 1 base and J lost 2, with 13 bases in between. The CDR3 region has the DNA TGCAGTGCTAGAGGAGGGAAAGGGGCCACAGATACGCAGTATTTT. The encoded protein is CSARGGKGATDTQYF.

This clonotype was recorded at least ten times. CDR3 region: CASTPGGGIRRAQETQYF. The CDR3 DNA is TGTGCCAGCACCCCCGGGGGGGGAATTCGTCGCGCACAAGAGACCCAGTACTTC. This rearrangement joins TRBV28 to TRBJ2-5; 8 bases match TRBD2. The J segment lost 2 bases and the V segment lost 7 bases, leaving 18 bases of the junction unmatched. The CDR3 has 18 amino acids. Germline CDR1 reads MDHEN; CDR2 reads SYDVKM.

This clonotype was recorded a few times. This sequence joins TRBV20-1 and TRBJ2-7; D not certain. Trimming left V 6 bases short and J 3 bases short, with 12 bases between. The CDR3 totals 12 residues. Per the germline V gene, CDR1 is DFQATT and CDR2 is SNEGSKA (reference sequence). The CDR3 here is CSAAAASYEQYF. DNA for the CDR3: TGCAGTGCCGCCGCGGCCAGCTACGAGCAGTACTTC.

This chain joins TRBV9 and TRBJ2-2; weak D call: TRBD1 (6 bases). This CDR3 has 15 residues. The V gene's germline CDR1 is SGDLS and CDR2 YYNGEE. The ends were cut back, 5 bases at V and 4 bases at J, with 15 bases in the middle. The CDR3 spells CASSPGAGSTGELFF. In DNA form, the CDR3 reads TGTGCCAGCAGTCCAGGGGCAGGTTCCACCGGGGAGCTGTTTTTT.

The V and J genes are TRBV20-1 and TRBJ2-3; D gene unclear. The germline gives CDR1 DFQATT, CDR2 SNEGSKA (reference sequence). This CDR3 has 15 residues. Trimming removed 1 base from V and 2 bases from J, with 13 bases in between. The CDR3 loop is CSARGDELLTDTQYF. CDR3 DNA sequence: TGCAGTGCTAGAGGAGATGAACTACTCACAGATACGCAGTATTTT.

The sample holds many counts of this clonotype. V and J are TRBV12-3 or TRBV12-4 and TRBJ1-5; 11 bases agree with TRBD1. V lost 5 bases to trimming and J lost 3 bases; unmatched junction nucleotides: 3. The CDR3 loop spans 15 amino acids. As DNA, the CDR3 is TGTGCCAGCAGTGGGACAGGGGGGTCCAATCAGCCCCAGCATTTT. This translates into CASSGTGGSNQPQHF.

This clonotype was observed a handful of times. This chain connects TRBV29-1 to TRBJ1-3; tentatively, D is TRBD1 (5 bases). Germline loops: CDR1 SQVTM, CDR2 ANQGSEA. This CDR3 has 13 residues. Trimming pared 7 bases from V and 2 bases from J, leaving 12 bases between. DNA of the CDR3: TGCAGCGGTCTTTGGGACCCTGGAAACACCATATATTTT. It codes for CSGLWDPGNTIYF.

The CDR3 DNA reads TGTGCCAGCAGCCAAGAAAGGCTGGCGGGGGGGAAGGGGGAGCAGTTCTTC. As protein: CASSQERLAGGKGEQFF. The rearrangement joins TRBV3-1 to TRBJ2-1, with 9 bases that match TRBD2. V lost 0 bases, J lost 10 bases, and 13 bases stayed unmatched. This CDR3 comprises 17 residues. Germline-derived CDR1 and CDR2 are LGHDT and YNNKEL (reference sequence).

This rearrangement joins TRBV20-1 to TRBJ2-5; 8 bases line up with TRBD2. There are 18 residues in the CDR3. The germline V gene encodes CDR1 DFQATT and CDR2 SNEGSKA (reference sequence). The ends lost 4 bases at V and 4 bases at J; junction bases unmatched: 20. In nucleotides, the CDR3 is TGCAGTGCTACTTCAACCCATTCCGGGACTAGTCGCCGAGAGACCCAGTACTTC. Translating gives CSATSTHSGTSRRETQYF.

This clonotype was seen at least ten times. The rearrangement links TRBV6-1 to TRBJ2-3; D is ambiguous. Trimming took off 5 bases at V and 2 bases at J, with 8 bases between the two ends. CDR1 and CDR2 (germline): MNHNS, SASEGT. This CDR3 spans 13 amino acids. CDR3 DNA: TGTGCCAGCAGTCCCAAACCCACAGATACGCAGTATTTT. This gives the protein CASSPKPTDTQYF.

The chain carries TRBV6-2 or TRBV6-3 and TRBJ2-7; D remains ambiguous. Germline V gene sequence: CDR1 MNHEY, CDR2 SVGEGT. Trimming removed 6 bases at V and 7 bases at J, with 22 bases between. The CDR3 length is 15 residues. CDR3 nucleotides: TGTGCCAGCAGCCCTGTGACCCGAGTCTTTGAGGAGCAGTACTTC. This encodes CASSPVTRVFEEQYF.

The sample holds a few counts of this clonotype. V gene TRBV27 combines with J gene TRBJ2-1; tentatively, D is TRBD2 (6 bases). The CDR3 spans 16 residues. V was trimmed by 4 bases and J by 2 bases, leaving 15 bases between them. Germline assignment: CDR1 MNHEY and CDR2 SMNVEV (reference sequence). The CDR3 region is CASSSILAPTYNEQFF. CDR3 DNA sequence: TGTGCCAGCAGTTCCATACTAGCCCCGACCTACAATGAGCAGTTCTTC.

The CDR3 spells CASSPGLAGALYNEQFF. CDR3 bases: TGTGCCAGCAGCCCAGGACTAGCGGGGGCCCTCTACAATGAGCAGTTCTTC. The chain joins TRBV7-2 to TRBJ2-1; 13 nucleotides align to TRBD2. CDR3 size: 17 residues. Trimming cost V 5 bases and J 3 bases; bases outside gene matches: 7. Germline V gives CDR1 SGHTA, CDR2 FQGNSA. Full variable domain (outside the CDR3, taken from reference TRBV7-2 and TRBJ2-1): GAGVSQSPSNKVTEKGKDVELRCDPISGHTALYWYRQSLGQGLEFLIYFQGNSAPDKSGLPSDRFSAERTGGSVSTLTIQRTQQEDSAVYLCASSPGLAGALYNEQFFGPGTRLTVL.

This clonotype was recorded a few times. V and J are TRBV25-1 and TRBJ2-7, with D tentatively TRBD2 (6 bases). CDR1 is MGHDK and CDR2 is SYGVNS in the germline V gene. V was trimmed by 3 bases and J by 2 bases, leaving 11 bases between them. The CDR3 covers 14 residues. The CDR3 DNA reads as TGTGCCAGCAGTGACAAGGGGAGGACCTACGAGCAGTACTTC. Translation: CASSDKGRTYEQYF.

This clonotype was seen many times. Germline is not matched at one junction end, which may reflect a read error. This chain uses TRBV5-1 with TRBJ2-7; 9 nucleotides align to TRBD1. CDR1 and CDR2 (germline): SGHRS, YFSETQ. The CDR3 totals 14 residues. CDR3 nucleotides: TGTGCCAGCAGCTCGACAGGGGGAAGCTACGAGCAGTACTTC. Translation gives CASSSTGGSYEQYF.

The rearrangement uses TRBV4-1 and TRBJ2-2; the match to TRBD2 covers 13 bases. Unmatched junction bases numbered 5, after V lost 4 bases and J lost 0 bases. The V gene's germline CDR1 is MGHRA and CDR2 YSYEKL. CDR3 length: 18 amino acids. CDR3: CASSPGTSGIANTGELFF. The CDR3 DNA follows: TGCGCCAGCAGCCCGGGGACTAGCGGGATCGCGAACACCGGGGAGCTGTTTTTT.

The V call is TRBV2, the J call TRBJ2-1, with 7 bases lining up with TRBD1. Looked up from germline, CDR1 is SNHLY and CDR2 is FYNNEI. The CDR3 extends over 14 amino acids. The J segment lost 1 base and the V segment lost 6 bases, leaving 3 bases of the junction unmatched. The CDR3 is CASSGDSSYNEQFF. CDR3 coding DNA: TGTGCCAGCAGCGGGGACAGTTCCTACAATGAGCAGTTCTTC.

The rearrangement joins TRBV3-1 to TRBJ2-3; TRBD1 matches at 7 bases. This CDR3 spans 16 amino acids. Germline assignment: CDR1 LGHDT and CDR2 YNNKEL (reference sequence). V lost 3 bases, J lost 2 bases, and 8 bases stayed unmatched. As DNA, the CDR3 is TGTGCCAGCAGCCAGAACAGGGGTAGCCTCACAGATACGCAGTATTTT. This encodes CASSQNRGSLTDTQYF.

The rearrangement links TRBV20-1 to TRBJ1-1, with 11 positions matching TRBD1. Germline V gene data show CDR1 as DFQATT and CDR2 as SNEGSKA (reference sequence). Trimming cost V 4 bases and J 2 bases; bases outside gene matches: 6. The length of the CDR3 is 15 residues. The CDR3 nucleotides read TGCAGTGCTACGGGACAGGGGGTGGTTAACACTGAAGCTTTCTTT. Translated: CSATGQGVVNTEAFF.

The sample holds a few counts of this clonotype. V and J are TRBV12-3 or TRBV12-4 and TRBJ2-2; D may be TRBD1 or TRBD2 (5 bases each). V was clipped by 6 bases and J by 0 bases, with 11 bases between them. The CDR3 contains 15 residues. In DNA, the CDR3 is TGTGCCAGCAGATTGGGACGGACGAACACCGGGGAGCTGTTTTTT. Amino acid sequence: CASRLGRTNTGELFF.

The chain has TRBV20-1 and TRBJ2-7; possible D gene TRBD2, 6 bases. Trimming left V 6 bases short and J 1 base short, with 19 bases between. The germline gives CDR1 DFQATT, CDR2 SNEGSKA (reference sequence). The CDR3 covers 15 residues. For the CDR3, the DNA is TGCAGTGCAATGGGGTGGGCTAGCGCGTCCTACGAGCAGTACTTC. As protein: CSAMGWASASYEQYF.

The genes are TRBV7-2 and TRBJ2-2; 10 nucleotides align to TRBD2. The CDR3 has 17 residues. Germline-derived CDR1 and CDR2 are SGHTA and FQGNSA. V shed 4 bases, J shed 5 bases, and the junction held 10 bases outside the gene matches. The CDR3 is CASSSSPGLAMTGELFF. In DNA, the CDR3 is TGTGCCAGCAGCTCGAGCCCGGGACTAGCGATGACCGGGGAGCTGTTTTTT. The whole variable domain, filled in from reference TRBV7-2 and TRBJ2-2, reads GAGVSQSPSNKVTEKGKDVELRCDPISGHTALYWYRQSLGQGLEFLIYFQGNSAPDKSGLPSDRFSAERTGGSVSTLTIQRTQQEDSAVYLCASSSSPGLAMTGELFFGEGSRLTVL.

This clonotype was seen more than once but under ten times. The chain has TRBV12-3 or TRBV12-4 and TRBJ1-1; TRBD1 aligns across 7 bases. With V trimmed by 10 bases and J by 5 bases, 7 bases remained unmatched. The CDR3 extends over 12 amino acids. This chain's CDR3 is CATSTGSTEAFF. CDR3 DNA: TGTGCCACCTCGACAGGGTCGACTGAAGCTTTCTTT.

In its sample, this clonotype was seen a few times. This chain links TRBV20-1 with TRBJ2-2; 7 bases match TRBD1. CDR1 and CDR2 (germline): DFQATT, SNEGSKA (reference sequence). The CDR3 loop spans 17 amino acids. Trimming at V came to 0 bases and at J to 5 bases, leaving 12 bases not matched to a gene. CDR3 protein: CSARDKGRDRRTGELFF. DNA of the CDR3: TGCAGTGCTAGAGACAAAGGACGGGACAGAAGGACCGGGGAGCTGTTTTTT.

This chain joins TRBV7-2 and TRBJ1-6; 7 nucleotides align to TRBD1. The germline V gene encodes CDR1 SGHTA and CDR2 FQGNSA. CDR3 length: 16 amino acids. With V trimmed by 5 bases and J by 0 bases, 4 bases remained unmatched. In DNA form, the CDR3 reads TGTGCCAGCAGCAAGGGGGCCCTCTCCTATAATTCACCCCTCCACTTT. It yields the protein CASSKGALSYNSPLHF.

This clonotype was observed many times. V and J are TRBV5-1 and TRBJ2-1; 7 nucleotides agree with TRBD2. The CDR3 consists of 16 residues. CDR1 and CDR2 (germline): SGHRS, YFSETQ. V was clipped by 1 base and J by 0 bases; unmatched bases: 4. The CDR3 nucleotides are TGCGCCAGCAGCTTGCCTAGCGGTAGCTCCTACAATGAGCAGTTCTTC. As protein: CASSLPSGSSYNEQFF.

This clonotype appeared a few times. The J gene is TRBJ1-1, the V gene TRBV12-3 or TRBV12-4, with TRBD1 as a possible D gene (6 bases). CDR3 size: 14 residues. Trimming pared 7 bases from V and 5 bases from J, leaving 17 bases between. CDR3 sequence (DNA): TGTGCCAGCATTGCTTGGGGGGCGAGTACTGAAGCTTTCTTT. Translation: CASIAWGASTEAFF.

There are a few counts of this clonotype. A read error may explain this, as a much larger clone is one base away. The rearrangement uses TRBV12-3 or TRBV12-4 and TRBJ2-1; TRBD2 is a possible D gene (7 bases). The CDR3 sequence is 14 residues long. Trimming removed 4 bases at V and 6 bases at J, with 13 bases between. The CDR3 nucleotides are TGTGCCAGCAGTTGGGGGGGGCTTTTCAATGAGCAGTTCTTC. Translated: CASSWGGLFNEQFF.